These 4 T cell receptor beta chains came from one sample sequenced in a study of graft-versus-host responses after intestinal transplantation. Intraepithelial and lamina propria lymphocytes were released after the graft tissue was processed. Generated by immunoSEQ multiplex PCR, the TCRdb table keeps only in-frame clones and is missing some. In the table there are tens of thousands of clones, 70% to 80% of which are singletons. This specimen was ileum tissue, taken 12 days after intestinal transplant. The receptor source for this set is a human patient who received an intestinal transplant, so some T cells may come from the graft donor.

The chain carries TRBV19 and TRBJ2-7; possible D gene TRBD1, 5 bases. The V gene lost 3 bases and the J gene lost 4 bases, with 16 bases spanning the gap. The CDR3 spans 15 residues. From germline, CDR1 is LNHDA and CDR2 SQIVND (reference sequence). Here the CDR3 DNA reads TGTGCCAGTAGTATGACAAGGGGCAGTCATTACGAGCAGTACTTC. It specifies CASSMTRGSHYEQYF.

The V call is TRBV5-5, the J call TRBJ2-7; TRBD1 agrees at 7 bases. The CDR3 covers 13 residues. Looked up from germline, CDR1 is SGHKS and CDR2 is YYEKEE (reference sequence). V shed 4 bases, J shed 3 bases, and the junction held 4 bases outside the gene matches. The CDR3, as DNA: TGTGCCAGCAGCCTAGGGACAGACTACGAGCAGTACTTC. As protein: CASSLGTDYEQYF. The full variable domain, in which reference TRBV5-5 and TRBJ2-7 provide the parts outside the CDR3, is DAGVTQSPTHLIKTRGQQVTLRCSPISGHKSVSWYQQVLGQGPQFIFQYYEKEERGRGNFPDRFSARQFPNYSSELNVNALLLGDSALYLCASSLGTDYEQYFGPGTRLTVT.

The chain joins TRBV7-9 to TRBJ2-7; 8 bases are shared with TRBD1. V trimming: 5 bases; J trimming: 5 bases; junction bases outside the gene matches: 11. This CDR3 contains 15 residues. Germline CDR1 SEHNR, CDR2 FQNEAQ (reference sequence). CDR3 in DNA: TGTGCCAGCAGCCGTCAGGACAGGGAAAGCAACGAGCAGTACTTC. Translated, it gives CASSRQDRESNEQYF.

The V call is TRBV6-4, the J call TRBJ1-4; D is ambiguous. Trimming stripped 1 base from V and 0 bases from J, with 12 bases between. The CDR3 runs 17 residues. Germline CDR1 is MRHNA and CDR2 is SNTAGT. The CDR3 coding sequence is TGTGCCAGCAGTGACTGGAGACGGCTACCAACTAATGAAAAACTGTTTTTT. This encodes CASSDWRRLPTNEKLFF.